This T cell receptor (beta chain) was sequenced in a study of OX40 agonist ivuxolimab in advanced cancers. Describing the broader study: The costimulatory receptor OX40 (CD134) was targeted by ivuxolimab, a fully human IgG2 agonistic monoclonal antibody. Intravenous ivuxolimab was administered to patients every 2 weeks at six dose levels: 0.01, 0.1, 0.3, 1.5, 3 and 10 mg/kg. Of the roughly 51 dose-escalation patients, hepatocellular carcinoma was present in roughly 19, melanoma in approximately 15, renal cell carcinoma in 9 and head and neck cancer in 9. In the dose-escalation cohort, around 80% of patients were male, and the mean age was 60 years with a range of roughly 23 to 79. Patients were allowed to have had prior anti-PD-1, anti-PD-L1 or anti-CTLA-4 therapy, and more than 30% of the dose-escalation patients had previously received checkpoint inhibitors. Three dose-escalation patients achieved partial responses, one with hepatocellular carcinoma and two with cutaneous melanoma. Peripheral TCRbeta sequencing aimed to test whether ivuxolimab altered TCR sequence diversity and caused clonal T-cell expansion. The paper covers the monotherapy dose-escalation part of the phase I ivuxolimab trial, which included N of about 56 patients.

The investigation overall reported the following: Which antigens the clonally expanded peripheral T cells were specific for was not determined. Low levels of normalized T-cell clonal expansion were also seen in some patients who did not respond. At doses from 0.1 to 3.0 mg/kg, clonal expansion was seen in both CD4+ and CD8+ blood T cells between baseline and week 6. After ivuxolimab, expanded clones were on average more numerous among CD8+ T cells than among CD4+ T cells. Partial responders in the 0.1-3.0 mg/kg groups had among the lowest normalized peripheral clonal expansion, especially among CD8+ T cells.

A note on this clone: The target of this receptor is not known. No base-level quality is on record; no much larger clone is a single base apart.

The germline V gene encodes CDR1 SGHKS and CDR2 YYEKEE (reference sequence). The CDR3 covers 12 residues, taking in both the cysteine and the phenylalanine. Only the CDR3 DNA stays, 36 bases, in frame from base 1. V is reduced by 0 bases and J by 6 bases, leaving a spacing of 6 bases between them. The trial excluded patients who had a history of autoimmune disease or who were on systemic immunosuppression. Peripheral blood for TCR sequencing was drawn from every dose cohort at baseline, at cycle 4 day 1 and at cycle 7 day 1. Samples came from an open-label, multicenter, first-in-human phase I dose-escalation trial of ivuxolimab. The trial enrolled adults with locally advanced or metastatic head and neck squamous cell, hepatocellular, melanoma or renal cell carcinoma. Before TCR sequencing, CD4+ and CD8+ T cells were separately sorted from peripheral blood. Genomic DNA was extracted from sorted cells for sequencing of the TCRbeta CDR3 region. TCRbeta CDR3 regions were sequenced using the immunoSEQ Assay. TCRdb re-hosts the immuneACCESS table, in-frame sequences only. Its copies lack some clones; in the studies checked, an unresolved V gene accounts for under half of them, and the cause for the rest is not known. Within this sample are around 60,000 clones, with 87% of them counted one time only. About a sixth of the sample is held by the ten biggest clonotypes.

The source of this sequence is an adult with an advanced solid tumor such as melanoma, head and neck, liver or kidney cancer. The chain uses TRBV5-5 and TRBJ1-2; the D gene is possibly TRBD1, with 6 bases matching. Source: CD4+ or CD8+ T cells sorted from blood, taken in a trial of the OX40 agonist ivuxolimab. The sequenced DNA: TGTGCCAGCAGCTTGGACAGGGATGGCTACACCTTC. It translates to CASSLDRDGYTF.